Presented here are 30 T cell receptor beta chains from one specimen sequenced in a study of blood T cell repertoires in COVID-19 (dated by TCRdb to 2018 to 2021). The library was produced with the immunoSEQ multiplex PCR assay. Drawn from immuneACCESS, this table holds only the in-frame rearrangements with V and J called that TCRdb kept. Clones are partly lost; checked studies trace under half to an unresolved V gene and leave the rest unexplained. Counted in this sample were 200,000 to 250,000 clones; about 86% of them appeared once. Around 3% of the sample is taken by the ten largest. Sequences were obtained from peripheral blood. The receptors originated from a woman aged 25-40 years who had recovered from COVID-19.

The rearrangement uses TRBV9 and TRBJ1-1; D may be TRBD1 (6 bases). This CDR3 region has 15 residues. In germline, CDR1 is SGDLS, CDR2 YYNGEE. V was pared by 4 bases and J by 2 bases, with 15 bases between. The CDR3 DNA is TGTGCCAGCAGCCCAGGGACAACGGGAAACACTGAAGCTTTCTTT. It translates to CASSPGTTGNTEAFF.

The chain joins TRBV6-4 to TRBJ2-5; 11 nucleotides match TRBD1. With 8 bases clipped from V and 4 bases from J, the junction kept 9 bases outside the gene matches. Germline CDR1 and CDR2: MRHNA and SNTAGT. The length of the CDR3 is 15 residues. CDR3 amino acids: CASRRTGGIGETQYF. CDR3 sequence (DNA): TGTGCCAGCCGAAGGACAGGGGGCATCGGAGAGACCCAGTACTTC.

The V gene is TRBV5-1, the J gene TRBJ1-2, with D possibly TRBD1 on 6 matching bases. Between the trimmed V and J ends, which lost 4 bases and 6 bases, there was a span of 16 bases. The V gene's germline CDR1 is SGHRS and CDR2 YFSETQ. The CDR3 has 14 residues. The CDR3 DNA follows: TGCGCCAGCAGCGATACCGGGGGGGCGGATGGCTACACCTTC. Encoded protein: CASSDTGGADGYTF.

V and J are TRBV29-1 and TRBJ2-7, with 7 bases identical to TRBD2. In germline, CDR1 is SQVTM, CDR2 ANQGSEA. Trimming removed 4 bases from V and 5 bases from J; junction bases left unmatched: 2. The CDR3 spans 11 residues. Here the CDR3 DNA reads TGCAGCGTTGGACTAGCCCACGAGCAGTACTTC. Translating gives CSVGLAHEQYF.

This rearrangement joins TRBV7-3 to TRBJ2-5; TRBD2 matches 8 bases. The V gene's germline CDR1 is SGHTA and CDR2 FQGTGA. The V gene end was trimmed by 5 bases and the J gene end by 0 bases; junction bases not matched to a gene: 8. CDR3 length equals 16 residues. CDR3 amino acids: CASSPGQRGYQETQYF. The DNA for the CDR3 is TGTGCCAGCAGCCCGGGGCAGCGGGGGTACCAAGAGACCCAGTACTTC.

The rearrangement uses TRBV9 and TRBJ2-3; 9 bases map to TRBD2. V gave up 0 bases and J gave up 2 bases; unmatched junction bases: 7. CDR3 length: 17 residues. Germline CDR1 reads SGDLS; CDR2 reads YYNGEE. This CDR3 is CASSVGDSGRPTDTQYF. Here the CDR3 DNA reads TGTGCCAGCAGCGTAGGGGATAGCGGGAGACCCACAGATACGCAGTATTTT. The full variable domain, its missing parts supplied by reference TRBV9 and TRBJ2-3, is DSGVTQTPKHLITATGQRVTLRCSPRSGDLSVYWYQQSLDQGLQFLIQYYNGEERAKGNILERFSAQQFPDLHSELNLSSLELGDSALYFCASSVGDSGRPTDTQYFGPGTRLTVL.

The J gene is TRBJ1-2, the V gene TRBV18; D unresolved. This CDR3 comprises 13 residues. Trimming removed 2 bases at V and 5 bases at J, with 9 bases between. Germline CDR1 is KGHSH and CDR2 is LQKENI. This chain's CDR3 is CASSPSPGYGYTF. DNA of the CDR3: TGTGCCAGCTCACCAAGTCCGGGGTATGGCTACACCTTC.

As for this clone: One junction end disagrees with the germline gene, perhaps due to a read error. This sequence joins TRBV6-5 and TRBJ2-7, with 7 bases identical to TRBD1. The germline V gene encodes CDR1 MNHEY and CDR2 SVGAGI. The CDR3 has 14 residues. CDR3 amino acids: CASSDSTGIDEQYF. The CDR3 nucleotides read TGTGCCAGCAGTGACTCGACAGGGATCGACGAGCAGTACTTC.

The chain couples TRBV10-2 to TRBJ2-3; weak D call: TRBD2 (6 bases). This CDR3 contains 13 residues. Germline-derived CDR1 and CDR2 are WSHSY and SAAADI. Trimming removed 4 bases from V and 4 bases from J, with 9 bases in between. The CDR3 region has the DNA TGCGCCAGCAGTGCATGGGGGGCAGATACGCAGTATTTT. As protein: CASSAWGADTQYF.

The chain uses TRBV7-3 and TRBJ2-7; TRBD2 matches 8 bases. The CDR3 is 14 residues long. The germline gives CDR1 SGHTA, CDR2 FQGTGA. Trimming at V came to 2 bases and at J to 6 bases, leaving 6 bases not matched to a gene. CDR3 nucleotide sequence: TGTGCCAGCAGCTTACAAGCGGGAGTCCGCGAGCAGTACTTC. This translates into CASSLQAGVREQYF.

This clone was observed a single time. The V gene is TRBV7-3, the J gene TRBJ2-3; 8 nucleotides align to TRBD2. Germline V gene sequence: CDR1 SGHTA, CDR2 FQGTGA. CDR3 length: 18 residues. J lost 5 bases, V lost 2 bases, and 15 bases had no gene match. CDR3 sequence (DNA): TGTGCCAGCAGCTTATTTTCTGCGAGCGGGAGTAGCGGAGATACGCAGTATTTT. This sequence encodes CASSLFSASGSSGDTQYF.

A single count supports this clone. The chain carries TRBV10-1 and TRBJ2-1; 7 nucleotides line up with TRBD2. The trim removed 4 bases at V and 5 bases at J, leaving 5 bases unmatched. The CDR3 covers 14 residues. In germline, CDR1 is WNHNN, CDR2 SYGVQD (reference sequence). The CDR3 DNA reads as TGCGCCAGCAGTGGCGGGAGCAGCAACAATGAGCAGTTCTTC. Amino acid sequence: CASSGGSSNNEQFF.

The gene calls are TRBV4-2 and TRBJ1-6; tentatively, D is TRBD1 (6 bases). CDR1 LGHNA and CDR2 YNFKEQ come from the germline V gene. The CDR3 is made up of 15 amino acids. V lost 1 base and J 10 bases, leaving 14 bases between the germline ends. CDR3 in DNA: TGTGCCAGCAGCCAAGGTCTTACAGGGAAATCACCCCTCCACTTT. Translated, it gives CASSQGLTGKSPLHF.

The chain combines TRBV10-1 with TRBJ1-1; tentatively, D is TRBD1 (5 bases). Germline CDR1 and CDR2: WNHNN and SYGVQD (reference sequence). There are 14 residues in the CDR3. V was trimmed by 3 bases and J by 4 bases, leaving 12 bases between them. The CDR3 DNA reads TGCGCCAGCAGTGATCAGGGAGGCGGCACTGAAGCTTTCTTT. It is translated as CASSDQGGGTEAFF.

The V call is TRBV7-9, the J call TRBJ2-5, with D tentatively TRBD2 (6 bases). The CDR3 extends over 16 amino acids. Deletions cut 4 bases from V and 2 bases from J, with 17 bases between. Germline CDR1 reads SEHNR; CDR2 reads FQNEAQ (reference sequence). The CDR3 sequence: CASSSPVWRGQETQYF. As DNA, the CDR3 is TGTGCCAGCAGCTCCCCTGTGTGGAGGGGTCAAGAGACCCAGTACTTC.

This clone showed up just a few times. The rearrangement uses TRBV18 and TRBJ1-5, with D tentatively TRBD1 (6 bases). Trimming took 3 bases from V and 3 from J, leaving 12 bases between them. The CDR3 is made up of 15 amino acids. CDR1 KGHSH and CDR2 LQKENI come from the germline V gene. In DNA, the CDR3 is TGTGCCAGCTCACCCGGGCAGGGGCCCAATCAGCCCCAGCATTTT. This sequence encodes CASSPGQGPNQPQHF.

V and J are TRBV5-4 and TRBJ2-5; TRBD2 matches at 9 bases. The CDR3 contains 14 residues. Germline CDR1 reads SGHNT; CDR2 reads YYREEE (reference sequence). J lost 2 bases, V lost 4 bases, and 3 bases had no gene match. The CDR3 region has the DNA TGTGCCAGCAGCACGACTAGCGGTCAAGAGACCCAGTACTTC. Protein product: CASSTTSGQETQYF.

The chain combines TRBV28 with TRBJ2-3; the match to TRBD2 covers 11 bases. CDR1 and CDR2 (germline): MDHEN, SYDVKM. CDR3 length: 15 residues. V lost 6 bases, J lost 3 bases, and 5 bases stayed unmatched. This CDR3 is CASSSTSGSTDTQYF. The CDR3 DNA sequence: TGTGCCAGCAGCTCCACTAGCGGGAGTACAGATACGCAGTATTTT.

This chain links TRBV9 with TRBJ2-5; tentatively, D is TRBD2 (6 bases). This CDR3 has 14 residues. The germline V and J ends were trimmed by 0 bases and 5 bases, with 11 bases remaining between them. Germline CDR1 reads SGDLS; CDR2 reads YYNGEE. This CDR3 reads CASSVGLAWETQYF. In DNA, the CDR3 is TGTGCCAGCAGCGTAGGGCTAGCGTGGGAGACCCAGTACTTC.

The CDR3 reads CASSPPRQAGVSGANVLTF. CDR3 nucleotide sequence: TGTGCCAGCAGCCCCCCAAGGCAAGCGGGGGTATCTGGGGCCAACGTCCTGACTTTC. This sequence joins TRBV9 and TRBJ2-6; 8 positions agree with TRBD2. The V gene's germline CDR1 is SGDLS and CDR2 YYNGEE. Trimming removed 4 bases from V and 1 base from J; junction bases left unmatched: 13. The CDR3 totals 19 residues.

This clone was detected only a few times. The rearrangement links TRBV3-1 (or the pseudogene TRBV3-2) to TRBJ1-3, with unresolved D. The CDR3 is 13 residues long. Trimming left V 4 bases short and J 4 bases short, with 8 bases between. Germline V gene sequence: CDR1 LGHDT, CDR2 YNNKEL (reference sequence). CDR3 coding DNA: TGTGCCAGCAGCCCCTCTACGGGAAACACCATATATTTT. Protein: CASSPSTGNTIYF.

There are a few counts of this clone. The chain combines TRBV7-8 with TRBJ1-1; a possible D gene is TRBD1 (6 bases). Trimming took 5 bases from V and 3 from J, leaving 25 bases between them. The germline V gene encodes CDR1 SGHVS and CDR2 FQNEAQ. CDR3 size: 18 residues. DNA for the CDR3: TGTGCCAGCAGCCCCTATACCGGGACAAGGATAGTTTACACTGAAGCTTTCTTT. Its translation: CASSPYTGTRIVYTEAFF.

CDR3 loop: CAWAGGADRPQHF. For the CDR3, the DNA is TGTGCCTGGGCGGGGGGGGCGGATCGGCCCCAGCATTTT. The rearrangement links TRBV30 to TRBJ1-5, with D perhaps matching TRBD1 (6 bases). Germline CDR1 is GTSNPN and CDR2 is SVGIG (reference sequence). The CDR3 runs 13 residues. The germline V and J ends were trimmed by 5 bases and 9 bases, with 17 bases remaining between them.

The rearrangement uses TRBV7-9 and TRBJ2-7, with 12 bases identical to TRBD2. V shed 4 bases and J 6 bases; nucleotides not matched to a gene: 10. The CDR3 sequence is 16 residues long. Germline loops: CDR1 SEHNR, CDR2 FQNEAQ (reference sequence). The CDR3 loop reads CASSSTRLAGAGEQYF. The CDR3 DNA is TGTGCCAGCAGCTCAACTAGACTAGCGGGAGCTGGCGAGCAGTACTTC.

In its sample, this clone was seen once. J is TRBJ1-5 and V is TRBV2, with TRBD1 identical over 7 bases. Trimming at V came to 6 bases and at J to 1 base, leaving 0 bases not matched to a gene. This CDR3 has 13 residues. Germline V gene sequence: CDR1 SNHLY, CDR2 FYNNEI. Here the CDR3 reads CASRDRSNQPQHF. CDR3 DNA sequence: TGTGCCAGCAGGGACAGGAGCAATCAGCCCCAGCATTTT.

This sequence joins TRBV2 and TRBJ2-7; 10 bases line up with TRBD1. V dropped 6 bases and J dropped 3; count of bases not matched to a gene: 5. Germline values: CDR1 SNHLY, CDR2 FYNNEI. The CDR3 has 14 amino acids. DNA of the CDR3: TGTGCCAGCAGCGAATGGACAGGGGGCTACGAGCAGTACTTC. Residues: CASSEWTGGYEQYF.

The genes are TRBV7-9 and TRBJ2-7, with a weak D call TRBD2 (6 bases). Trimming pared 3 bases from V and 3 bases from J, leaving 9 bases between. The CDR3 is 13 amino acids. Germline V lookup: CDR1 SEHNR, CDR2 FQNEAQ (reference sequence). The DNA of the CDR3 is TGTGCCAGCAGCTTCGGGGGTAACTACGAGCAGTACTTC. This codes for CASSFGGNYEQYF.

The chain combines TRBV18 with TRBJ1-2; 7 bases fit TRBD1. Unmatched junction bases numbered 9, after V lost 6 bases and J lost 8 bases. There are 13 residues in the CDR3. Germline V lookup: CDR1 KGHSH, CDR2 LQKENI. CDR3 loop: CASSPTGTAGYTF. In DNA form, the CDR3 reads TGTGCCAGCTCCCCTACCGGGACAGCCGGCTACACCTTC.

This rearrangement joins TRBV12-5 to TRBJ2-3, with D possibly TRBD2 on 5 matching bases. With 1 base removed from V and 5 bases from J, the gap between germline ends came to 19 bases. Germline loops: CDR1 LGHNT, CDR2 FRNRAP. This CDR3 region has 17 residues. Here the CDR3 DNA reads TGTGCTAGTGGTTTGGCCCTCTACTGGGAGAATGGAGATACGCAGTATTTT. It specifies CASGLALYWENGDTQYF.

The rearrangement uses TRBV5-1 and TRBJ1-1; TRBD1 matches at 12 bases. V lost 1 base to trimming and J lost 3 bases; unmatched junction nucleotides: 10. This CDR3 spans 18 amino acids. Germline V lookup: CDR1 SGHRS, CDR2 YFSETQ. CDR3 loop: CASSLWSGQGAGDTEAFF. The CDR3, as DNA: TGCGCCAGCAGCTTGTGGTCGGGACAGGGGGCGGGGGACACTGAAGCTTTCTTT.